This entry lists 25 T cell receptor beta chains sequenced from one sample in a study of shared clonotypes between healthy human individuals. Method: immunoSEQ multiplex PCR; TCRdb's copy keeps in-frame clones and lacks some. The table includes about 1.1 million clones, about 80% detected once. Sequenced sample: memory CD4+ T cells from PBMCs. The subset here: CD45RA-negative fraction. The receptors derive from a man aged 18 to 29 in good health. Some clones in this sample may be carry-over from other donors' samples.

This clone was recorded only once. The chain is built from TRBV28 and TRBJ2-7; perhaps TRBD1 as D (6 bases). V dropped 7 bases and J dropped 0 bases, with 19 bases sitting between them. There are 16 residues in the CDR3. The germline gives CDR1 MDHEN, CDR2 SYDVKM. Here the CDR3 DNA reads TGTGCCAGCAACCCCCCAGGGCAGGGGAGCTCCTACGAGCAGTACTTC. Its protein product is CASNPPGQGSSYEQYF.

The chain employs TRBV6-1 and TRBJ2-7, with D possibly matching TRBD1 (5 bases). The CDR3 has 14 amino acids. Trimming cost V 5 bases and J 2 bases, with 13 bases left between them. Looked up from germline, CDR1 is MNHNS and CDR2 is SASEGT. This CDR3 reads CASSINRQTYEQYF. The CDR3 nucleotides are TGTGCCAGCAGTATAAACAGGCAAACCTACGAGCAGTACTTC.

CDR3 nucleotide sequence: TGTGCCAGCAGCCAAGCCCACACTGAAGCTTTCTTT. This encodes CASSQAHTEAFF. The rearrangement joins TRBV11-2 to TRBJ1-1; D not resolved. V lost 5 bases to trimming and J lost 3 bases, with 7 bases between them. The germline CDR1 and CDR2 sequences are SGHAT and FQNNGV. This CDR3 has 12 residues.

The table lists this clone with many counts. The genes are TRBV4-3 and TRBJ1-2, with 9 bases that match TRBD1. CDR3 length: 16 amino acids. V lost 0 bases to trimming and J lost 4 bases; unmatched junction nucleotides: 6. The germline V gene has CDR1 LGHNA and CDR2 YSLEER. The CDR3 DNA sequence: TGCGCCAGCAGCCAAGAAGCGGGACAGGGAGGCTATGGCTACACCTTC. Encoded protein: CASSQEAGQGGYGYTF.

The chain joins TRBV25-1 to TRBJ1-1, with D tentatively TRBD1 (6 bases). Germline V gene sequence: CDR1 MGHDK, CDR2 SYGVNS. This CDR3 comprises 15 residues. Trimming stripped 3 bases from V and 3 bases from J, with 14 bases between. CDR3 coding DNA: TGTGCCAGCAGTGATTCCAGGGGAGGGGACACTGAAGCTTTCTTT. Translated: CASSDSRGGDTEAFF.

This clone turned up a few times. Other DNA sequences in the sample encode the same CDR3. The V and J genes are TRBV28 and TRBJ2-3, with D uncertain. V was cut by 6 bases and J by 6 bases, with 7 bases left in between. CDR1 MDHEN and CDR2 SYDVKM come from the germline V gene. The CDR3 is 11 residues long. CDR3 coding DNA: TGTGCCAGCAGCCTTGCTGATACGCAGTATTTT. Translating it yields CASSLADTQYF.

The chain couples TRBV29-1 to TRBJ2-7; weak D call: TRBD2 (7 bases). V was pared by 7 bases and J by 4 bases, with 17 bases between. CDR3 size: 13 residues. The V gene's germline CDR1 is SQVTM and CDR2 ANQGSEA. The CDR3 region is CSARGGDGYEQYF. The CDR3 region has the DNA TGCAGCGCAAGGGGGGGAGACGGGTACGAGCAGTACTTC.

The CDR3 sequence: CASHRDPYNEQFF. CDR3 coding DNA: TGTGCCAGCCACAGGGACCCCTACAATGAGCAGTTCTTC. The chain joins TRBV7-8 to TRBJ2-1; tentatively, D is TRBD1 (6 bases). CDR1 and CDR2 (germline): SGHVS, FQNEAQ. The CDR3 sequence is 13 residues long. V was pared by 8 bases and J by 2 bases, with 10 bases between.

This clone occurred many times. The CDR3 protein is CASSRPGENYGYTF. CDR3 in DNA: TGCGCCAGCAGCCGACCAGGAGAGAACTATGGCTACACCTTC. The rearrangement uses TRBV4-1 and TRBJ1-2; no clear D gene. V lost 4 bases to trimming and J lost 2 bases, with 11 bases between them. The germline V gene encodes CDR1 MGHRA and CDR2 YSYEKL. The CDR3 covers 14 residues.

In the case of this clone: Relative to the germline gene, one junction end is altered; a read error may explain this. This chain links TRBV6-1 with TRBJ2-1; TRBD2 is a possible D gene (5 bases). The CDR3 is 10 residues long. Looked up from germline, CDR1 is MNHNS and CDR2 is SASEGT. The DNA of the CDR3 is TGTGCCACCCAGGACCCCTCCGGGGTCTTC. Amino acids: CATQDPSGVF.

J is TRBJ2-7 and V is TRBV30; 8 positions match TRBD2. Germline CDR1 is GTSNPN and CDR2 is SVGIG (reference sequence). V shed 1 base and J 7 bases; nucleotides not matched to a gene: 3. The CDR3 totals 12 residues. Here the CDR3 DNA reads TGTGCCTGGAGTGCGGGAGGGCCGGAGCAGTACTTC. Residues: CAWSAGGPEQYF.

The V call is TRBV28, the J call TRBJ1-6; D gene uncertain. Germline lookup yields CDR1 MDHEN and CDR2 SYDVKM. V was pared by 7 bases and J by 0 bases, with 7 bases between. The CDR3 runs 14 residues. The CDR3 region has the DNA TGTGCCAGCATTGTTGGCTCCTATAATTCACCCCTCCACTTT. Translation: CASIVGSYNSPLHF.

The chain uses TRBV28 and TRBJ2-3, with 7 nucleotides matching TRBD2. CDR1 is MDHEN and CDR2 is SYDVKM in the germline V gene. With 8 bases clipped from V and 4 bases from J, the junction kept 6 bases outside the gene matches. CDR3 length: 13 amino acids. The CDR3 spells CASGRAVPDTQYF. The CDR3 region has the DNA TGTGCCAGCGGGAGGGCCGTTCCAGATACGCAGTATTTT.

The V call is TRBV18, the J call TRBJ2-1; possibly TRBD1 for D (6 bases). This CDR3 region has 16 residues. The germline V and J ends were trimmed by 5 bases and 3 bases, with 17 bases remaining between them. Germline CDR1 KGHSH, CDR2 LQKENI. CDR3 sequence (DNA): TGTGCCAGCTCAGAAGAGACAGGCGCCCTCTACAATGAGCAGTTCTTC. Residues: CASSEETGALYNEQFF.

This chain joins TRBV6-5 and TRBJ2-5, with 10 bases fitting TRBD2. The DNA end favors TRBJ2-7, so the J call may be wrong. The germline V gene encodes CDR1 MNHEY and CDR2 SVGAGI. The CDR3 runs to 15 residues. CDR3 in amino acids: CASSYGLAEIYEQYF. CDR3 sequence (DNA): TGTGCCAGCAGTTACGGACTAGCGGAGATCTACGAGCAGTACTTC.

As concerns this clone: Only one base separates this from a far larger clonotype, so it likely reflects a read error. The chain couples TRBV7-8 to TRBJ2-2; D gene ambiguous. Germline CDR1 and CDR2: SGHVS and FQNEAQ. Trimming removed 3 bases at V and 1 base at J, with 3 bases between. CDR3 length: 13 residues. Written as DNA, the CDR3 is TGTGCCAGCAGCTTGCTGAACACCGGGGAGCTGTTTTTT. Protein sequence: CASSLLNTGELFF.

The chain is built from TRBV5-1 and TRBJ1-2; D may be TRBD1 (6 bases). Germline V gives CDR1 SGHRS, CDR2 YFSETQ. Trimming pared 4 bases from V and 1 base from J, leaving 20 bases between. The CDR3 consists of 17 residues. The DNA of the CDR3 is TGCGCCAGCAGCCGCGGGGGGGCCGGGCGGATTAACTATGGCTACACCTTC. It is translated as CASSRGGAGRINYGYTF.

The gene calls are TRBV7-9 and TRBJ1-4; 8 bases fit TRBD1. Germline V CDR1 and CDR2: SEHNR, FQNEAQ (reference sequence). The CDR3 sequence is 13 residues long. The ends lost 3 bases at V and 13 bases at J; junction bases unmatched: 7. CDR3 bases: TGTGCCAGCAGCTTGATAGGACAGGGAGGACTGTTTTTT. Residues: CASSLIGQGGLFF.

This sequence joins TRBV5-1 and TRBJ1-1, with unresolved D. CDR1 SGHRS and CDR2 YFSETQ come from the germline V gene. The length of the CDR3 is 13 residues. V lost 0 bases to trimming and J lost 9 bases, with 12 bases between them. Here the CDR3 DNA reads TGCGCCAGCAGCTTGGGGCAGGCCGATAAAGCTTTCTTT. Protein sequence: CASSLGQADKAFF.

On this clone itself: The sample contains more than one DNA sequence encoding this CDR3. The J gene is TRBJ2-1, the V gene TRBV27, with TRBD2 matching 9 bases. Germline V gene sequence: CDR1 MNHEY, CDR2 SMNVEV (reference sequence). The CDR3 covers 15 residues. Trimming cost V 6 bases and J 4 bases; bases outside gene matches: 7. CDR3 residues: CASSLAGVSYNEQFF. The CDR3 DNA sequence: TGTGCCAGCAGCTTAGCGGGAGTTTCTTACAATGAGCAGTTCTTC.

The chain has TRBV6-5 and TRBJ1-1, with TRBD1 matching over 7 bases. The CDR3 has 15 residues. Losses at the gene ends were 6 bases for V and 0 bases for J; bases not matched to a gene: 7. Germline loops: CDR1 MNHEY, CDR2 SVGAGI. The CDR3 spells CASRGLDRMNTEAFF. CDR3 nucleotide sequence: TGTGCCAGCAGGGGATTGGACAGGATGAACACTGAAGCTTTCTTT.

This clone was detected only once. CDR3: CASSPYRGERGNQPQHF. CDR3 coding DNA: TGTGCCAGCTCACCCTATCGGGGGGAAAGGGGCAATCAGCCCCAGCATTTT. The V and J genes are TRBV18 and TRBJ1-5; the D gene is possibly TRBD1 (5 bases). From germline, CDR1 is KGHSH and CDR2 LQKENI. Trimming took 3 bases from V and 2 from J, leaving 17 bases between them. This CDR3 has 17 amino acids.

This sequence joins TRBV5-1 and TRBJ2-7; 10 bases align to TRBD1. CDR1 is SGHRS, CDR2 YFSETQ, per germline. The trim removed 3 bases at V and 1 base at J, leaving 10 bases unmatched. This CDR3 region has 17 residues. The CDR3 DNA follows: TGCGCCAGCAGCTACCTGTCCGGACAGGGGGGATCCTACGAGCAGTACTTC. Translated, it gives CASSYLSGQGGSYEQYF.

The V and J genes are TRBV19 and TRBJ2-6, with D possibly TRBD2 on 7 matching bases. Trimming took 7 bases from V and 1 from J, leaving 20 bases between them. This CDR3 spans 18 amino acids. Germline loops: CDR1 LNHDA, CDR2 SQIVND (reference sequence). The CDR3 is CASTKPGRDISGANVLTF. The CDR3, as DNA: TGTGCCAGTACTAAACCTGGGAGGGACATTTCTGGGGCCAACGTCCTGACTTTC.

The chain carries TRBV5-1 and TRBJ1-1; TRBD1 matches 7 bases. This CDR3 spans 13 amino acids. Germline CDR1 and CDR2: SGHRS and YFSETQ. J was trimmed by 8 bases and V by 0 bases; bases with no gene match: 4. The DNA of the CDR3 is TGCGCCAGCAGCTTGGACAGGGGAGCCGAAGCTTTCTTT. Translating gives CASSLDRGAEAFF. Complete variable domain (other parts from reference TRBV5-1 and TRBJ1-1): KAGVTQTPRYLIKTRGQQVTLSCSPISGHRSVSWYQQTPGQGLQFLFEYFSETQRNKGNFPGRFSGRQFSNSRSEMNVSTLELGDSALYLCASSLDRGAEAFFGQGTRLTVV.